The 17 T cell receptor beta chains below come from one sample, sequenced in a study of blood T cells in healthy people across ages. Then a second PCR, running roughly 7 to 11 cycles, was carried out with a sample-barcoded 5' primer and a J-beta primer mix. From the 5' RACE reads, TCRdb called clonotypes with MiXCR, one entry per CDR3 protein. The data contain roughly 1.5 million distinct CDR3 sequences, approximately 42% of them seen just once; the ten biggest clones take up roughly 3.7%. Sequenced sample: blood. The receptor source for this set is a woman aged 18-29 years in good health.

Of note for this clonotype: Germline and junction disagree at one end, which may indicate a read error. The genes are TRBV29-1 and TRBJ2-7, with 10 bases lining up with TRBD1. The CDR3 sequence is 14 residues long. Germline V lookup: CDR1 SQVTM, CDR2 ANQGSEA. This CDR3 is CSVVWDRGIYGQYF. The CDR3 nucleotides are TGCAGCGTTGTGTGGGACAGGGGCATCTACGGGCAGTACTTC.

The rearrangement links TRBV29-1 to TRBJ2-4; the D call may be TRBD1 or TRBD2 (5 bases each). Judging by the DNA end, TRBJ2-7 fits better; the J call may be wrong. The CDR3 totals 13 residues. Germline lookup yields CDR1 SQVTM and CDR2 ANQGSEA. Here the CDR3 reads CSVVPGTGYEQYF. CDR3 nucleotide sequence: TGCAGCGTTGTTCCAGGGACGGGCTACGAGCAGTACTTC.

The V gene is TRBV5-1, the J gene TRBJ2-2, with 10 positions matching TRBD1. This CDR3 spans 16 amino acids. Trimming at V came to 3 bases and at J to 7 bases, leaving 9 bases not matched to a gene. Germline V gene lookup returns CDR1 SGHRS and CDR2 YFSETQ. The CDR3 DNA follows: TGCGCCAGCAGCTCCACGACAGGGGGCTATGTCGGGGAGCTGTTTTTT. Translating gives CASSSTTGGYVGELFF.

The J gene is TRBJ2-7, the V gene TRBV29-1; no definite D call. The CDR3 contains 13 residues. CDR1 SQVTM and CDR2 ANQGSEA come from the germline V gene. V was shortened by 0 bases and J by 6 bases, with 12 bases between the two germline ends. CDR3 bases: TGCAGCGTTGAAGAAAGGGTATGGGGCGAGCAGTACTTC. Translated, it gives CSVEERVWGEQYF.

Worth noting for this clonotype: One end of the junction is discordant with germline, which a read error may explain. The CDR3 bases are TGCGCCAGCAGGGAGCCGGGCCCCCTGGGAGAGACCCAGTACTTC. This translates into CASREPGPLGETQYF. This rearrangement joins TRBV3-1 to TRBJ2-5; the D gene could be TRBD1 or TRBD2 (5 bases each). Germline CDR1 and CDR2: LGHDT and YNNKEL (reference sequence). The CDR3 is 15 amino acids.

CDR3 residues: CSARSQGGYGYTF. CDR3 sequence (DNA): TGCAGTGCTAGATCCCAGGGGGGCTATGGCTACACCTTC. The chain couples TRBV20-1 to TRBJ1-2, with TRBD1 identical over 7 bases. The CDR3 covers 13 residues. Germline V CDR1 and CDR2: DFQATT, SNEGSKA (reference sequence). V gave up 2 bases and J gave up 4 bases; unmatched junction bases: 4.

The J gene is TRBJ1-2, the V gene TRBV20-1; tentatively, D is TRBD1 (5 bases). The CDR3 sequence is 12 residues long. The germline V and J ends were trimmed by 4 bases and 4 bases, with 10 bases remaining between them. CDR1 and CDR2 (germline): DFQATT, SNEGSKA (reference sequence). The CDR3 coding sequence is TGCAGTGCTACAACTACAGGCTATGGCTACACCTTC. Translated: CSATTTGYGYTF.

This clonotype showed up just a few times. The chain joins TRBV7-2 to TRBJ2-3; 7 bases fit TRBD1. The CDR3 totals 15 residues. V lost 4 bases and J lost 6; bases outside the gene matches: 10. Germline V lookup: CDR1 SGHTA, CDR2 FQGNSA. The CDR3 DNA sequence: TGTGCCAGCAGCTGGGGACAGTCCCGAGGGGATACGCAGTATTTT. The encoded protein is CASSWGQSRGDTQYF.

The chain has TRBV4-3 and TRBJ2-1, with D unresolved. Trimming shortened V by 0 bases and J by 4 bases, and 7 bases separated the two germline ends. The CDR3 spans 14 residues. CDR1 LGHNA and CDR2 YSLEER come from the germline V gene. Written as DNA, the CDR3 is TGCGCCAGCAGCCAAGAAAGCCTTTACAATGAGCAGTTCTTC. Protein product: CASSQESLYNEQFF.

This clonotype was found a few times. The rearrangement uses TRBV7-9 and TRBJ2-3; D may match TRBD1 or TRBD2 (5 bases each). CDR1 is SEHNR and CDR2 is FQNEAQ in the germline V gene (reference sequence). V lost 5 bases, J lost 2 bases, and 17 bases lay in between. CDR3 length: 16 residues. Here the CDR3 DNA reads TGTGCCAGCAGCCCCTCCCGGGACCGCTACACAGATACGCAGTATTTT. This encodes CASSPSRDRYTDTQYF.

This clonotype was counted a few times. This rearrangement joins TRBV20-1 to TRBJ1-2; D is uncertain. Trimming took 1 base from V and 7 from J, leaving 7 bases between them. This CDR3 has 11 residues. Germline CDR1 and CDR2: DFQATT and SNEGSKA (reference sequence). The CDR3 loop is CSARAKGGYTF. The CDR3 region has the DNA TGCAGTGCTAGAGCCAAGGGTGGCTACACCTTC.

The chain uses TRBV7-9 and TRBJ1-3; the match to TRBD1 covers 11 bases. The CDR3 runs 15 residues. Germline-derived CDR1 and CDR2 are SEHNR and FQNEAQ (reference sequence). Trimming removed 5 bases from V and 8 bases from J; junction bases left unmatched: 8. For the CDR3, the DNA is TGTGCCAGCAGCACCGGACAGGGGGCTTTGGACACCATATATTTT. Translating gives CASSTGQGALDTIYF.

CDR3 amino acids: CASSEDRGWEKLFF. The CDR3 DNA follows: TGTGCCAGCAGTGAGGACAGGGGGTGGGAAAAACTGTTTTTT. This chain joins TRBV2 and TRBJ1-4, with 10 positions matching TRBD1. With 3 bases clipped from V and 8 bases from J, the junction kept 3 bases outside the gene matches. The CDR3 sequence is 14 residues long. The germline V gene encodes CDR1 SNHLY and CDR2 FYNNEI.

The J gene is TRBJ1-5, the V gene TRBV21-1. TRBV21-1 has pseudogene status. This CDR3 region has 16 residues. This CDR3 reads CTSPAGGGKSKQPQHF. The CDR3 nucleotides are TGTACCAGCCCCGCCGGGGGGGGAAAGTCGAAACAGCCCCAGCATTTT.

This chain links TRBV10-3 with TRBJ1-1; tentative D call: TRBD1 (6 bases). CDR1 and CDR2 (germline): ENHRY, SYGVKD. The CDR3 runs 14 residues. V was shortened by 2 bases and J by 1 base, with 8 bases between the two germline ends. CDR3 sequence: CAISEGQWNTEAFF. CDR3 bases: TGTGCCATCAGTGAGGGACAGTGGAACACTGAAGCTTTCTTT.

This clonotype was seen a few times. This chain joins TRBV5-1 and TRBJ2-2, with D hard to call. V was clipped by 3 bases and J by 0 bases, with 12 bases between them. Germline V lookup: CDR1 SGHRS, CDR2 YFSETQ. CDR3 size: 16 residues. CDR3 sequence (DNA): TGCGCCAGCAGCTGGAAGGACCGCTCGAACACCGGGGAGCTGTTTTTT. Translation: CASSWKDRSNTGELFF.

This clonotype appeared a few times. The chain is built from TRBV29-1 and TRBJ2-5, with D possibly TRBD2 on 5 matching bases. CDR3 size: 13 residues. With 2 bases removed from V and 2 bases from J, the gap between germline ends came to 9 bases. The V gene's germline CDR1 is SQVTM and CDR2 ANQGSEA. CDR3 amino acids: CSVEKSGQETQYF. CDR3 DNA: TGCAGCGTTGAAAAATCGGGGCAAGAGACCCAGTACTTC.